The clone carrying this T cell receptor (beta chain) was seen a few times. Its antigen is as yet unknown. These data are taken from a study of T-cell memory formation after mild COVID-19. Points from the study as a whole: Clones that contracted from day 15 to 85 had balanced CD4/CD8; later expanders were CD4+ biased. Cross-reactive memory seemingly joined, as some responding clones were found in pre-infection memory. The CD4+ clones that contracted clustered mainly within CM and EM, and the CD8+ clones concentrated in EMRA. Proof of SARS-CoV-2 specificity was absent for the second-wave clones that crested on day 37.

Each CDR3 protein is one row after TCRdb ran MiXCR on the 5' RACE reads. The sample lists about 180,000 distinct CDR3 sequences; 15% to 20% were seen once. CDR1 and CDR2 (germline): SEHNR, FQNEAQ (reference sequence). Trimming removed 4 bases from V and 0 bases from J, with 7 bases in between. CDR3 length: 14 residues. V and J are TRBV7-9 and TRBJ1-5, with D unresolved. The sample taken for sequencing was PBMCs or a T cell subset sorted from them (not recorded which). The receptor's source is a man aged 18 to 29 who had mild COVID-19 (a few samples of this study predate the infection). Cell type and time point are not known. The CDR3, as DNA: TGTGCCAGCAGCTCTCAATATAGCAATCAGCCCCAGCATTTT. Protein sequence: CASSSQYSNQPQHF.